These 26 T cell receptor beta chains were all obtained from the same sample, sequenced in a study of post-analysis software for immune sequencing data. Their recognized antigens are unknown. Unique molecular identifiers tagged the TCR beta cDNA libraries. TCRdb reanalysed the PCR reads using MiXCR and keeps one entry per CDR3 protein. The sample has about 620,000 distinct CDR3 sequences, 44% seen once. Study-level results: Five or six TRBV segments were more frequent in patients than controls; TRBV5-6, TRBV5-1 and TRBV20-1 belonged to this group.

Sequencing used blood. The receptors stem from a girl aged 10 to 17 with multiple sclerosis.

The chain couples TRBV10-3 to TRBJ1-2; 7 bases align to TRBD1. The CDR3 is made up of 13 amino acids. CDR1 and CDR2 from the germline V gene are ENHRY and SYGVKD. The J segment lost 8 bases and the V segment lost 2 bases, leaving 5 bases of the junction unmatched. CDR3 DNA: TGTGCCATCAGTGAGACAGGGGCTGACGGCTACACCTTC. The encoded protein is CAISETGADGYTF.

Only one count was recorded for this clonotype. The chain couples TRBV4-2 to TRBJ2-1; 8 bases fit TRBD2. CDR1 is LGHNA, CDR2 YNFKEQ, per germline. This CDR3 is built from 15 residues. V shed 3 bases, J shed 4 bases, and the junction held 5 bases outside the gene matches. In nucleotides, the CDR3 is TGTGCCAGCAGCCAGCAGACTAGCGTATACAATGAGCAGTTCTTC. Translating gives CASSQQTSVYNEQFF.

CDR3 region: CSARPTSGQTYEQYF. CDR3 in DNA: TGCAGTGCTAGACCAACTAGCGGGCAGACCTACGAGCAGTACTTC. J is TRBJ2-5 and V is TRBV20-1, with 9 bases matching TRBD2. The J call may be wrong; the DNA end is better matched by TRBJ2-7. CDR1 DFQATT and CDR2 SNEGSKA come from the germline V gene (reference sequence). The CDR3 is made up of 15 amino acids.

V and J are TRBV7-9 and TRBJ2-5; 9 nucleotides line up with TRBD1. The CDR3 is 14 amino acids. The ends lost 5 bases at V and 5 bases at J; junction bases unmatched: 6. Germline lookup yields CDR1 SEHNR and CDR2 FQNEAQ (reference sequence). The CDR3 region has the DNA TGTGCCAGCAGCCCACAGACAGGGGGGGAGACCCAGTACTTC. Translated, it gives CASSPQTGGETQYF. Filled out from reference TRBV7-9 and TRBJ2-5, the complete variable domain reads DTGVSQNPRHKITKRGQNVTFRCDPISEHNRLYWYRQTLGQGPEFLTYFQNEAQLEKSRLLSDRFSAERPKGSFSTLEIQRTEQGDSAMYLCASSPQTGGETQYFGPGTRLLVL.

There are a few counts of this clonotype. This chain joins TRBV5-1 and TRBJ2-6; D gene unclear. Per germline, CDR1 SGHRS and CDR2 YFSETQ. V lost 1 base and J lost 0, with 5 bases in between. The CDR3 consists of 15 residues. CDR3 protein: CASSLSPSGANVLTF. CDR3 in DNA: TGCGCCAGCAGCTTGTCACCCTCTGGGGCCAACGTCCTGACTTTC.

The J gene is TRBJ2-1, the V gene TRBV21-1; the D call of TRBD1 is as the table states it, not checked on the DNA. TRBV21-1 is a pseudogene locus. The CDR3 loop spans 15 amino acids. CDR3 in amino acids: CASSKTSRDYNEQFF. Written as DNA, the CDR3 is TGTGCCAGCAGCAAAACGAGCAGGGATTACAATGAGCAGTTCTTC.

This clonotype showed up just a few times. DNA for the CDR3: TGTGCCAGCAGTCCTCCGGTCAGGGTGTGGGAGCAGTACTTC. Translation: CASSPPVRVWEQYF. This chain links TRBV12-3 or TRBV12-4 with TRBJ2-4, with D perhaps given as TRBD1 or TRBD2 (5 bases each). The ends were cut back, 5 bases at V and 13 bases at J, with 21 bases in the middle. The CDR3 runs 14 residues.

This clonotype was seen a few times. This chain uses TRBV4-1 with TRBJ2-3; 8 bases map to TRBD2. With 3 bases clipped from V and 2 bases from J, the junction kept 10 bases outside the gene matches. CDR3 length: 17 residues. The germline V gene has CDR1 MGHRA and CDR2 YSYEKL. The CDR3 loop reads CASSQAGIAGLTDTQYF. CDR3 sequence (DNA): TGCGCCAGCAGCCAGGCTGGGATAGCGGGGCTCACAGATACGCAGTATTTT.

The V and J genes are TRBV7-2 and TRBJ1-2, with D possibly being TRBD1 (5 bases). From germline, CDR1 is SGHTA and CDR2 FQGNSA. The V and J ends lost 1 base and 6 bases respectively, with 15 bases between them. This CDR3 comprises 15 residues. The DNA for the CDR3 is TGTGCCAGCAGCTTAGTCCCGGGGAGGGACGATGGCTACACCTTC. It is translated as CASSLVPGRDDGYTF.

This clonotype was observed many times. CDR3 residues: CASSRNYEQYF. The CDR3 DNA follows: TGTGCCAGCAGTCGCAACTACGAGCAGTACTTC. The chain links TRBV12-3 or TRBV12-4 to TRBJ2-7; no firm D call. The CDR3 runs to 11 residues. V was cut by 5 bases and J by 3 bases, with 5 bases left in between.

The chain is built from TRBV7-2 and TRBJ2-3; D perhaps matches TRBD2 (6 bases). Trimming left V 1 base short and J 2 bases short, with 10 bases between. Germline V gene sequence: CDR1 SGHTA, CDR2 FQGNSA. The CDR3 contains 15 residues. The CDR3 nucleotides are TGTGCCAGCAGCTTAGTGCCGGGAGCCACAGATACGCAGTATTTT. It codes for CASSLVPGATDTQYF.

This chain connects TRBV5-6 to TRBJ2-3; 9 bases align to TRBD2. Trimming took 1 base from V and 5 from J; bases not matched to a gene: 5. This CDR3 has 15 residues. CDR1 SGHDT and CDR2 YYEEEE come from the germline V gene. The CDR3 protein is CASSLRLAGRDTQYF. The CDR3 DNA is TGTGCCAGCAGCTTGCGTCTAGCGGGAAGAGATACGCAGTATTTT.

This clonotype appeared many times. CDR3 in DNA: TGCGCCAGCAGCTTAAGGTCCACAGATACGCAGTATTTT. Amino acid sequence: CASSLRSTDTQYF. The gene calls are TRBV5-1 and TRBJ2-3; D not certain. Trimming stripped 2 bases from V and 2 bases from J, with 6 bases between. The CDR3 loop spans 13 amino acids. Germline CDR1 reads SGHRS; CDR2 reads YFSETQ.

V gene TRBV20-1 combines with J gene TRBJ2-7; D is perhaps TRBD1 (6 bases). Germline V lookup: CDR1 DFQATT, CDR2 SNEGSKA (reference sequence). CDR3 size: 14 residues. The V end lost 5 bases, the J end lost 5 bases, and 19 bases lay between the germline ends. DNA of the CDR3: TGCAGTGCTCCCCAGCGCTCTCCAGGGGACGAGCAGTACTTC. This translates into CSAPQRSPGDEQYF.

CDR3 nucleotide sequence: TGTGCCAGCAGTAGCGGACCCACCGGGGAGCTGTTTTTT. Its translation: CASSSGPTGELFF. V gene TRBV6-4 combines with J gene TRBJ2-2, with TRBD2 as a possible D gene (5 bases). V lost 5 bases to trimming and J lost 4 bases, with 8 bases between them. Germline values: CDR1 MRHNA, CDR2 SNTAGT. This CDR3 contains 13 residues.

V and J are TRBV27 and TRBJ2-1; possibly TRBD2 for D (7 bases). Trimming left V 11 bases short and J 7 bases short, with 21 bases between. From germline, CDR1 is MNHEY and CDR2 SMNVEV (reference sequence). The length of the CDR3 is 14 residues. CDR3 DNA sequence: TGTGCCTCCGCTGGGCGGGGGCTGAGGAATGAGCAGTTCTTC. It encodes CASAGRGLRNEQFF.

The V gene is TRBV3-1, the J gene TRBJ2-7; 10 nucleotides match TRBD1. CDR3 length equals 15 residues. Trimming cost V 4 bases and J 7 bases; bases outside gene matches: 10. Per the germline V gene, CDR1 is LGHDT and CDR2 is YNNKEL (reference sequence). The DNA for the CDR3 is TGTGCCAGCAGCCCTTCGGGGGACAGGGGCGGAGAGCAGTACTTC. This translates into CASSPSGDRGGEQYF.

This clonotype appeared a few times. The CDR3 region has the DNA TGTGCCAGCAATAAAGCGGGTCGGCCTAGCTATGGCTACACCTTC. Translation: CASNKAGRPSYGYTF. This rearrangement joins TRBV6-5 to TRBJ1-2; D is ambiguous. The germline gives CDR1 MNHEY, CDR2 SVGAGI. Trimming took 7 bases from V and 4 from J, leaving 19 bases between them. This CDR3 comprises 15 residues.

This clonotype was observed a few times. The rearrangement links TRBV7-8 to TRBJ2-5; D unresolved. The tail of the sequence fits TRBJ2-7 better, so the J call may be wrong. The CDR3 consists of 12 residues. CDR1 SGHVS and CDR2 FQNEAQ come from the germline V gene. The CDR3: CASSLESNEQYF. CDR3 coding DNA: TGTGCCAGCAGCTTAGAGTCCAACGAGCAGTACTTC.

The chain is built from TRBV5-1 and TRBJ2-1; 9 nucleotides agree with TRBD1. This CDR3 contains 15 residues. In germline, CDR1 is SGHRS, CDR2 YFSETQ. V lost 2 bases to trimming and J lost 5 bases; unmatched junction nucleotides: 5. Here the CDR3 reads CASSLRDRVNNEQFF. CDR3 bases: TGCGCCAGCAGCTTACGGGACAGGGTTAACAATGAGCAGTTCTTC.

The chain employs TRBV15 and TRBJ2-1; the D gene is possibly TRBD2 (5 bases). Germline V gene sequence: CDR1 LNHNV, CDR2 YYDKDF (reference sequence). This CDR3 is 14 amino acids long. The V gene lost 5 bases and the J gene lost 8 bases, with 16 bases spanning the gap. CDR3 nucleotide sequence: TGTGCCACCAGCGAGGGCCAGCAAAGGGATGAGCAGTTCTTC. Residues: CATSEGQQRDEQFF. The whole variable domain, remainder taken from reference TRBV15 and TRBJ2-1, is DAMVIQNPRYQVTQFGKPVTLSCSQTLNHNVMYWYQQKSSQAPKLLFHYYDKDFNNEADTPDNFQSRRPNTSFCFLDIRSPGLGDTAMYLCATSEGQQRDEQFFGPGTRLTVL.

The CDR3 loop reads CASSLQRDSEQFF. For the CDR3, the DNA is TGTGCCAGCAGCCTACAGCGGGACAGCGAGCAGTTCTTC. The chain uses TRBV6-4 and TRBJ2-1; D tentatively reads TRBD1 or TRBD2 (7 bases each). The CDR3 is 13 amino acids. V shed 6 bases and J shed 10 bases, with 16 bases lying between them. Germline CDR1 reads MRHNA; CDR2 reads SNTAGT.

The table lists this clonotype with many counts. The chain is built from TRBV5-1 and TRBJ2-7; TRBD2 might be the D (6 bases). Germline values: CDR1 SGHRS, CDR2 YFSETQ. V lost 1 base to trimming and J lost 3 bases, with 11 bases between them. The CDR3 sequence is 14 residues long. In DNA form, the CDR3 reads TGCGCCAGCAGCTTGACTAGCACGAGCTACGAGCAGTACTTC. This gives the protein CASSLTSTSYEQYF.

The chain carries TRBV6-1 and TRBJ2-5; D is possibly TRBD1 (5 bases). Trimming pared 8 bases from V and 3 bases from J, leaving 10 bases between. Germline CDR1 and CDR2: MNHNS and SASEGT. The CDR3 has 12 amino acids. The CDR3 region is CASRPREETQYF. The CDR3 coding sequence is TGTGCCAGCCGCCCCAGGGAAGAGACCCAGTACTTC.

This clonotype was seen more than once but under ten times. The V and J genes are TRBV12-3 or TRBV12-4 and TRBJ1-4; D uncertain. The CDR3 sequence is 15 residues long. Trimming removed 4 bases at V and 0 bases at J, with 9 bases between. The CDR3 DNA reads as TGTGCCAGCAGTTCGGACCCTACAACTAATGAAAAACTGTTTTTT. Translated: CASSSDPTTNEKLFF.

The chain uses TRBV27 and TRBJ2-7; no clear D. Germline values: CDR1 MNHEY, CDR2 SMNVEV (reference sequence). Trimming cost V 8 bases and J 3 bases, with 8 bases left between them. The CDR3 length is 11 residues. The CDR3 DNA reads as TGTGCCAGCGGCGAACACTACGAGCAGTACTTC. Translated, it gives CASGEHYEQYF.